This T cell receptor beta chain was sequenced for a study of blood T cell repertoires in COVID-19. Study-level information: Samples representing acute and convalescent COVID-19 were sourced from the United States, Italy and Spain. PBMCs, B-cell-depleted T cells, or T cells provided the cDNA or gDNA that made up the material.

Germline V lookup: CDR1 SNHLY, CDR2 FYNNEI. The CDR3 covers 15 residues. The V end lost 5 bases, the J end lost 6 bases, and 16 bases lay between the germline ends. TCRdb keeps only in-frame clones here, not all; method: immunoSEQ multiplex PCR. This sample has roughly 280,000 clones; roughly 80% occur once, and the top ten carry 4.2%. The clonotype was recovered from a man aged 55 to 69 with acute or convalescent COVID-19. The chain is built from TRBV2 and TRBJ1-4; D remains unclear. Input material: peripheral blood. CDR3 coding DNA: TGTGCCAGCAGTACACCCCGGGTTTCCGATGAAAAACTGTTTTTT. It is translated as CASSTPRVSDEKLFF.